The rows below give T cell receptor beta chains drawn from one sample of a study of CD8 T cells in ankylosing spondylitis. TCRdb fed the 5' RACE reads into MiXCR, producing one record per CDR3 protein. The sample lists some 700,000 distinct CDR3 sequences; around 20% were seen once. Sample: blood, either unsorted or a sorted T cell fraction (not recorded which). Source of these receptors: a male donor with ankylosing spondylitis. Both conserved end residues are part of each CDR3. A D gene is named only where the DNA matches it firmly. Clone size is shown for a subset of rows, as once, few, many or a class of expanded clone.

d_gene	v_gene	abundance	j_gene	CDR3nt	CDR3aa
-	TRBV7-9	-	TRBJ1-2	TGTGCCAGCAGCGTACCAACAGAGGGGCTTAACTATGGCTACACCTTC	CASSVPTEGLNYGYTF
-	TRBV24-1	many	TRBJ2-1	TGTGCCACCAGTGGGTGGGAGGCGTCCTACAATGAGCAGTTCTTC	CATSGWEASYNEQFF
-	TRBV11-1	-	TRBJ2-5	TGTGCCAGCAGCTTACAGGGGATAAACCAAGAGACCCAGTACTTC	CASSLQGINQETQYF
-	TRBV9	few	TRBJ1-1	TGTGCCAGCAGCGGGACGGGGGGCGGCACTGAAGCTTTCTTT	CASSGTGGGTEAFF
TRBD1	TRBV20-1	many	TRBJ2-3	TGCAGTGCGGGGGACAGGGGTCCTGAGTATTTT	CSAGDRGPEYF
-	TRBV7-9	-	TRBJ1-2	TGTGCCACGTCGAGGGATACGGATGGCTACACCTTC	CATSRDTDGYTF
TRBD1	TRBV7-9	few	TRBJ2-1	TGTGCCAGCAGCTTAAGTGGGACAGGGAAAGACGAGCAGTTCTTC	CASSLSGTGKDEQFF
TRBD1	TRBV20-1	few	TRBJ2-7	TGCAGTGCTAGAAGGACAGGGTCTTCCGAGCAGTACTTC	CSARRTGSSEQYF
-	TRBV20-1	-	TRBJ2-2	TGCAGTGCTAGAGATCTGGCAGGGACCGGGGAGCTGTTTTTT	CSARDLAGTGELFF
-	TRBV3-1	few	TRBJ1-1	TGTGCCAGCAGCCAAAAACAGGGCACTGAAGCTTTCTTT	CASSQKQGTEAFF
-	TRBV7-9	-	TRBJ1-2	TGTGCCAGCAGCCCCATCCCCGCTAACTATGGCTACACCTTC	CASSPIPANYGYTF
TRBD2	TRBV2	-	TRBJ2-7	TGTGCCAGCAGATACCCTAGCGGGGGGGTTTCCTACGAGCAGTACTTC	CASRYPSGGVSYEQYF
-	TRBV20-1	few	TRBJ2-3	TGCAGTGCTAGAGACCTCCTCGGACGAGCGGCATCTAGCACAGATACGCAGTATTTT	CSARDLLGRAASSTDTQYF
-	TRBV6-1	few	TRBJ2-3	TGTGCCAGCAGTCCCAGGACAGACACAGATACGCAGTATTTT	CASSPRTDTDTQYF
-	TRBV12-3/TRBV12-4	many	TRBJ1-1	TGTGCCAGCAGAGTAAGGGAGGTAAACACTGAAGCTTTCTTT	CASRVREVNTEAFF
-	TRBV2	-	TRBJ2-7	TGTGCCAGCAGCCCACTAACAGGGAGCGGCTCCGAGCAGTACTTC	CASSPLTGSGSEQYF
TRBD2	TRBV12-3/TRBV12-4	many	TRBJ2-1	TGTGCCAGCAGCCCTATCGCGGGGGGGCGCAATGAGCAGTTCTTC	CASSPIAGGRNEQFF
-	TRBV12-3/TRBV12-4	many	TRBJ1-5	TGTGCCAGCAGTTCCGAGGGATCGAGGCGGAATCAGCCCCAGCATTTT	CASSSEGSRRNQPQHF
-	TRBV2	-	TRBJ2-2	TGTGCCAGCACCCCCCCAACAGCCGCGAACACCGGGGAGCTGCTTTTT	CASTPPTAANTGELLF
TRBD2	TRBV4-3	few	TRBJ2-1	TGCGCCAGCAGCCATTGGGGACTAGCGGGACACGAGCAGTTCTTC	CASSHWGLAGHEQFF
TRBD2	TRBV20-1	-	TRBJ2-2	TGCAGTGCTAGACTAGCGGGGCAGCGAGTCACCGGGGAGCTGTTTTTT	CSARLAGQRVTGELFF
-	TRBV6-5	few	TRBJ2-2	TGTGCCAGCAGTTACTCTCGACCGGAGGTAACCGGGGAGCTGTTTTTT	CASSYSRPEVTGELFF
TRBD1	TRBV27	few	TRBJ2-7	TGTGCCAGCAGTTTAAGGACAGGTACCATCTACGAGCAGTACTTC	CASSLRTGTIYEQYF
-	TRBV2	many	TRBJ2-7	TGTGCCAGCACCCGCTCGGGAGTCCCTGAGCAGTACTTC	CASTRSGVPEQYF
TRBD1	TRBV29-1	few	TRBJ2-7	TGCAGCGTTCGACAGGGGGCCGAGCAGTACTTC	CSVRQGAEQYF
-	TRBV29-1	-	TRBJ1-3	TGCAGCGCAACAGGGTTCGAGCGGGACACCATATATTTT	CSATGFERDTIYF
-	TRBV5-1	few	TRBJ2-1	TGCGCCAGCAGCTCGGAGACAGGGAGGGAAGGTGAGCAGTTCTTC	CASSSETGREGEQFF
-	TRBV11-2	many	TRBJ1-6	TGTGCCAGCAGCTTCGGAGGTTATAATTCACCCCTCCACTTT	CASSFGGYNSPLHF
-	TRBV2	-	TRBJ1-4	TGTGCCAGCAGTGGATCAGGGGCAACTAATGAAAAACTGTTTTTT	CASSGSGATNEKLFF
-	TRBV30	-	TRBJ1-2	TGTGCCTGGACAGGGGCGGGCTATGGCTACACCTTC	CAWTGAGYGYTF
-	TRBV15	few	TRBJ2-2	TGTGCCACCAGCCCCCGACTCTTTGGATACACCGGGGAGCTGTTTTTT	CATSPRLFGYTGELFF
TRBD2	TRBV4-3	few	TRBJ2-3	TGCGCCAGCAGCCGGGGGGCTAGCGGGAGGGCCCCCACAGATACGCAGTATTTT	CASSRGASGRAPTDTQYF
TRBD2	TRBV20-1	-	TRBJ2-3	TGCAGTGCTAGAAGTTGGGACTACACAGATACGCAGTATTTT	CSARSWDYTDTQYF
TRBD1	TRBV19	few	TRBJ2-1	TGTGCCAGTAGTTTACCCGGGACAGGGTCTCGCAATGAGCAGTTCTTC	CASSLPGTGSRNEQFF
TRBD1	TRBV13	-	TRBJ1-2	TGTGCCAGCAGCTTATACAGGGGGCCTGGCTACACCTTC	CASSLYRGPGYTF
-	TRBV3-1	-	TRBJ2-1	TGTGCCAGCAGCCACTCGGGGCTCTCCTACAATGAGCAGTTCTTC	CASSHSGLSYNEQFF
-	TRBV29-1	few	TRBJ2-2	TGCAGCGTGGCCGGGACCGCACGCGGGAAAACCGGGGAGCTGTTTTTT	CSVAGTARGKTGELFF
TRBD2	TRBV3-1	-	TRBJ2-7	TGTGCCAGCAGCCAACCGGGACTAGCTTCTTACGAGCAGTACTTC	CASSQPGLASYEQYF
TRBD2	TRBV12-3/TRBV12-4	-	TRBJ2-1	TGTGCCAGCAGAACCGCGAGCGGGAGACATGAGCAGTTCTTC	CASRTASGRHEQFF
-	TRBV12-3/TRBV12-4	few	TRBJ1-6	TGTGCCAGCAGCAAGGAGAGCTCCTATAATTCACCCCTCCACTTT	CASSKESSYNSPLHF
-	TRBV7-6	-	TRBJ2-1	TGTGCCAGCAGCTTAAAGAGTGAGGGGAACAATGAGCAGTTCTTC	CASSLKSEGNNEQFF
-	TRBV29-1	few	TRBJ2-5	TGCAGCGTTGATCTGGGACTTCGAGAGACCCAGTACTTC	CSVDLGLRETQYF
TRBD2	TRBV9	-	TRBJ2-7	TGTGCCAGAAATGGGACTAGCGGCTCCTACGAGCAGTACTTC	CARNGTSGSYEQYF
-	TRBV5-1	-	TRBJ2-3	TGCGCCAGCAGCTTGGGGGTTAGCGGTACCCCAGATACGCAGTATTTT	CASSLGVSGTPDTQYF
TRBD2	TRBV20-1	-	TRBJ2-7	TGCAGTGCTGACCGACTAGCGGGGGCCTCCTACGAGCAGTACTTC	CSADRLAGASYEQYF
TRBD1	TRBV5-6	once	TRBJ1-4	TGTGCCAGCAGCTTGGGGACAGGGCGTCAGGAAAAACTGTTTTTT	CASSLGTGRQEKLFF
TRBD2	TRBV20-1	few	TRBJ2-7	TGCAGTGCTAGAGAGATAGCGGGAGCCTACGAGCAGTACTTC	CSAREIAGAYEQYF
TRBD1	TRBV19	few	TRBJ2-7	TGTGCCAGTAGTATTATGGCGGACAGGCTCCCCTACGAGCAGTACTTC	CASSIMADRLPYEQYF
-	TRBV12-3/TRBV12-4	many	TRBJ2-2	TGTGCCAGCAGTCCCAGGCGGGGTAGTTCCGGGGAGCTGTTTTTT	CASSPRRGSSGELFF
-	TRBV15	-	TRBJ2-1	TGTGCCACCAGCAGAAGGTCTAGCCGCGATGAGCAGTTCTTC	CATSRRSSRDEQFF
-	TRBV4-2	-	TRBJ2-7	TGTGCCAGCAGCCAAGATAGGACTAAGTTGTACGAGCAGTACTTC	CASSQDRTKLYEQYF
-	TRBV10-3	few	TRBJ2-2	TGTGCCACAGGGGGGACAAACACCGGGGAGCTGTTTTTT	CATGGTNTGELFF
-	TRBV6-1	-	TRBJ2-2	TGTGCCAGCAGAACACCCAGGGTAACCGGGGAGCTGTTTTTT	CASRTPRVTGELFF